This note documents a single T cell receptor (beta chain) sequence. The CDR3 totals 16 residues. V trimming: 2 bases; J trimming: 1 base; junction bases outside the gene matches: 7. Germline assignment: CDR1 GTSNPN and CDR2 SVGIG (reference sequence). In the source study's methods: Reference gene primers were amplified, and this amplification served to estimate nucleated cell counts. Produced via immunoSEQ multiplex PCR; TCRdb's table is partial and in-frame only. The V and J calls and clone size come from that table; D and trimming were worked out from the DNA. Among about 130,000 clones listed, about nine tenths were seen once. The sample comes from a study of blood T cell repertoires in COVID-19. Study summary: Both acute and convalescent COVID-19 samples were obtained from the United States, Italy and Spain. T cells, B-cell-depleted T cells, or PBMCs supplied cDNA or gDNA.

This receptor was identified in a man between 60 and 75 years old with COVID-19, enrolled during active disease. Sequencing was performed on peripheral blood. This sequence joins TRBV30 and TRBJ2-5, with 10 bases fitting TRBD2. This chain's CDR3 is CAWSSGAGGGQETQYF. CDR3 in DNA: TGTGCCTGGAGTAGTGGAGCGGGAGGGGGCCAAGAGACCCAGTACTTC.